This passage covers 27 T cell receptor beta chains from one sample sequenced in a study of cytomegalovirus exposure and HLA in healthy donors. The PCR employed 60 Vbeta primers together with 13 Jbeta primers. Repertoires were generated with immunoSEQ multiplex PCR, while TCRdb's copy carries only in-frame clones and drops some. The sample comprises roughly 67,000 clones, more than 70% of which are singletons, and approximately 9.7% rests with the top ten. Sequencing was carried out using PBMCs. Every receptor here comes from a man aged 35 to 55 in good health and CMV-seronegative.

For the CDR3, the DNA is TGTGCCATCAGTGGGACTAGTAGCGAGCAGTACTTC. It yields the protein CAISGTSSEQYF. The genes are TRBV10-3 and TRBJ2-5, with 7 bases that match TRBD2. Matching the DNA end better, TRBJ2-7 makes the J call doubtful. CDR3 length equals 12 residues. Germline V gene lookup returns CDR1 ENHRY and CDR2 SYGVKD.

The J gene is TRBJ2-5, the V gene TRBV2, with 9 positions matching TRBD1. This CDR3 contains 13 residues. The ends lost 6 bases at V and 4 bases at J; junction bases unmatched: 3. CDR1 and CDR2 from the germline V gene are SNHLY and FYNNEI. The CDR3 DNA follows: TGTGCCAGCAGAGTGACAGGGGGAGAGACCCAGTACTTC. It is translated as CASRVTGGETQYF.

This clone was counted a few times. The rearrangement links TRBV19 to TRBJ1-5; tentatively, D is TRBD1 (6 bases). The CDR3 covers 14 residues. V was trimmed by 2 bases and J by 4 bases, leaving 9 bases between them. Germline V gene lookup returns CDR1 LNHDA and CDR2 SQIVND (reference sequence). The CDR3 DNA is TGTGCCAGTAGTATAAGCAGGGGTAATCAGCCCCAGCATTTT. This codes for CASSISRGNQPQHF.

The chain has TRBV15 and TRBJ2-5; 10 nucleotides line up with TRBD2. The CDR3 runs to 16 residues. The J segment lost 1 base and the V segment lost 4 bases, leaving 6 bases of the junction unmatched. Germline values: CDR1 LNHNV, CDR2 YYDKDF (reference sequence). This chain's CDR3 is CATSISGGTAQETQYF. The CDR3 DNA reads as TGTGCCACCAGCATTAGCGGGGGGACCGCCCAAGAGACCCAGTACTTC.

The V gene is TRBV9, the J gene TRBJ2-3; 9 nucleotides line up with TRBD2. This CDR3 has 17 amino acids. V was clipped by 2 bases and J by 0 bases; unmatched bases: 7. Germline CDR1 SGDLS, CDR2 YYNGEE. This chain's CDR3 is CASSVGRGGGSTDTQYF. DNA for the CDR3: TGTGCCAGCAGCGTTGGGCGGGGGGGCGGGAGCACAGATACGCAGTATTTT.

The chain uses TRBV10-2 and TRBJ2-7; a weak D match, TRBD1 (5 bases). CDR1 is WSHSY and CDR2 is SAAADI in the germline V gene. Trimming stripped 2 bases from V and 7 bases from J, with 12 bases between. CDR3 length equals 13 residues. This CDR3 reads CASSEARVREQYF. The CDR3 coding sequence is TGCGCCAGCAGTGAGGCCAGGGTGAGAGAGCAGTACTTC.

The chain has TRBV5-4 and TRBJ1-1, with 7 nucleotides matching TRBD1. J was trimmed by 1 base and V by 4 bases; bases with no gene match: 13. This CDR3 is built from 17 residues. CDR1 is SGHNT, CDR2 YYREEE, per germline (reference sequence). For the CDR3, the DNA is TGTGCCAGCAGCAGGCCTTCCACAGGGGAGAAGAACACTGAAGCTTTCTTT. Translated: CASSRPSTGEKNTEAFF.

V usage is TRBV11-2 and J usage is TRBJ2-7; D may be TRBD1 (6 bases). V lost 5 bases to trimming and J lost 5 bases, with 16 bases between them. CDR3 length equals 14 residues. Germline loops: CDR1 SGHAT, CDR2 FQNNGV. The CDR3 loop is CASSQNRVADEQYF. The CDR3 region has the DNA TGTGCCAGCAGCCAAAACAGGGTGGCTGACGAGCAGTACTTC.

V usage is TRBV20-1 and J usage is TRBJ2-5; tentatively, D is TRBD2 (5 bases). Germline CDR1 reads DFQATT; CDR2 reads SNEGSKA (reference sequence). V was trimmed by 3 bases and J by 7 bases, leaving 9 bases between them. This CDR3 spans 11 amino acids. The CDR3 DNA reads TGCAGTGCTAGGCGGGTCGGGACCCAGTACTTC. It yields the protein CSARRVGTQYF.

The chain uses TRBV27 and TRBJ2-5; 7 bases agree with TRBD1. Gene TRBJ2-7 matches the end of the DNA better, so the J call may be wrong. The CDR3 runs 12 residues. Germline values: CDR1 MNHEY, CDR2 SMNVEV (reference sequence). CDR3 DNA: TGTGCCAGTCGAGACAGGGTAAGCGAGCAGTACTTC. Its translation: CASRDRVSEQYF.

The CDR3 loop is CSLRETQYF. The DNA for the CDR3 is TGCAGTCTCCGGGAGACCCAGTACTTC. The chain joins TRBV20-1 to TRBJ2-5, with D unclear. The CDR3 length is 9 residues. The V end lost 8 bases, the J end lost 5 bases, and 6 bases lay between the germline ends. Germline CDR1 is DFQATT and CDR2 is SNEGSKA (reference sequence).

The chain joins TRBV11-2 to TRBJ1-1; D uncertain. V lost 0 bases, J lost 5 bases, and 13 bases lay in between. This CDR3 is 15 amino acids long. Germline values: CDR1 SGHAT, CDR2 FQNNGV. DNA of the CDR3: TGTGCCAGCAGCTTAGATGGTTGGAGTGGGACTGAAGCTTTCTTT. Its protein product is CASSLDGWSGTEAFF.

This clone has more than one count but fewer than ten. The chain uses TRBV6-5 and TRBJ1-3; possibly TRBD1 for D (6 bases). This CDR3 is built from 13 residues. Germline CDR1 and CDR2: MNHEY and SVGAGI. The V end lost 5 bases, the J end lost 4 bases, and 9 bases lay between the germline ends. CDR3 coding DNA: TGTGCCAGCAGTCCCACAGGGGGAAACACCATATATTTT. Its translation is CASSPTGGNTIYF.

The CDR3 DNA reads TGTGCCAGCAGCATGGCGGAGAGCGGGAGGGGTGTGCAGTATTTT. This encodes CASSMAESGRGVQYF. The V gene is TRBV5-6, the J gene TRBJ2-3; 10 positions agree with TRBD2. From germline, CDR1 is SGHDT and CDR2 YYEEEE. V lost 4 bases to trimming and J lost 11 bases; unmatched junction nucleotides: 13. The CDR3 is 15 amino acids.

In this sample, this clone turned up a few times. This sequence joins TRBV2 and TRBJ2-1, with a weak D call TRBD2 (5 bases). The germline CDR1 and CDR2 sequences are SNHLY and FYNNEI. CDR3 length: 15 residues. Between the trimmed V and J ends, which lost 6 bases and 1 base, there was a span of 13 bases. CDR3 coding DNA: TGTGCCAGCAGCCCCGGCGGGCTTTCCTACAATGAGCAGTTCTTC. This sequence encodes CASSPGGLSYNEQFF.

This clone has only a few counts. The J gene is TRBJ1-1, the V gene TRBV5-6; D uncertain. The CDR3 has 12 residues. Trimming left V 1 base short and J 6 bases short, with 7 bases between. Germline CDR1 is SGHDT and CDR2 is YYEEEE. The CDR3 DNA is TGTGCCAGCAGCTTGTTGGGCCCTGAAGCTTTCTTT. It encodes CASSLLGPEAFF. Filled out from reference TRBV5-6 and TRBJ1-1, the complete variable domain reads DAGVTQSPTHLIKTRGQQVTLRCSPKSGHDTVSWYQQALGQGPQFIFQYYEEEERQRGNFPDRFSGHQFPNYSSELNVNALLLGDSALYLCASSLLGPEAFFGQGTRLTVV.

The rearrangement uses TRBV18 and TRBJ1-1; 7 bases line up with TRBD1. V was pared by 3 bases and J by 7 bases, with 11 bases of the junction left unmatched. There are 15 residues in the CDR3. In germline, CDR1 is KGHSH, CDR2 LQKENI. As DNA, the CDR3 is TGTGCCAGCTCACCTATGGTTGGACAGGCCAGTGAAGCTTTCTTT. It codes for CASSPMVGQASEAFF.

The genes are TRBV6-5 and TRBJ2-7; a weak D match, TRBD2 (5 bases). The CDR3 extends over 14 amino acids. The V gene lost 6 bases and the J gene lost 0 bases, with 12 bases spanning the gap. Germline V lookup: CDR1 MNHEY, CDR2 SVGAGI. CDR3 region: CASSPIGLSYEQYF. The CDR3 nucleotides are TGTGCCAGCAGCCCTATCGGACTCTCCTACGAGCAGTACTTC.

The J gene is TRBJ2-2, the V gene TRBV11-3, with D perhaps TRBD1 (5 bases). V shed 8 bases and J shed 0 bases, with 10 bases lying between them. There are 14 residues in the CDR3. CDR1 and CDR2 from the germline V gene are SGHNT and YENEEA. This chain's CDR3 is CASPGRANTGELFF. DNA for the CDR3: TGTGCCAGCCCTGGCAGGGCGAACACCGGGGAGCTGTTTTTT.

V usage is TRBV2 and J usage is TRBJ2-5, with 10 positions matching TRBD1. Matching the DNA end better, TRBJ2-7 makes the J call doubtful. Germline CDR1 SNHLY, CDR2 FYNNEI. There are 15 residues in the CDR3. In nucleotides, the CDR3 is TGTGCCAGCAGGACCTGGGGACAGGGGCGATACGAGCAGTACTTC. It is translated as CASRTWGQGRYEQYF.

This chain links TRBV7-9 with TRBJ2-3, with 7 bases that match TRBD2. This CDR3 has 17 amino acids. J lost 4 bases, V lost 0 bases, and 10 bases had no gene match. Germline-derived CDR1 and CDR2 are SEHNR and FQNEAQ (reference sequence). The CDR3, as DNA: TGTGCCAGCAGCTTAGCGGGAGGGCCGCCCGGGGCAGATACGCAGTATTTT. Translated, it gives CASSLAGGPPGADTQYF.

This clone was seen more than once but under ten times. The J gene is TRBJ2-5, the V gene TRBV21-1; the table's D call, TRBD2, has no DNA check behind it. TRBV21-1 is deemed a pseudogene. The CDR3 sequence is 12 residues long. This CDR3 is CASSKALGTQYF. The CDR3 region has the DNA TGTGCCAGCAGCAAAGCCCTAGGGACCCAGTACTTC.

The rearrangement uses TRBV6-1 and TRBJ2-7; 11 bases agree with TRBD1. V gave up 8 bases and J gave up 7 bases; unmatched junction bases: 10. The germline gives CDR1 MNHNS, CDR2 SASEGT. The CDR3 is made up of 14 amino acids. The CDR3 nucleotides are TGTGCCAGCGATGGACAGGGGGCAAAGGGGGAGCAGTACTTC. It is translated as CASDGQGAKGEQYF.

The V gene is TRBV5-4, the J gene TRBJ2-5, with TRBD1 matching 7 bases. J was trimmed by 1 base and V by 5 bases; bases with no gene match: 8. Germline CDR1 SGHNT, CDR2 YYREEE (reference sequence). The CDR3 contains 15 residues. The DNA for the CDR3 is TGTGCCAGCAGACCGACAGGGTGGCCCCAAGAGACCCAGTACTTC. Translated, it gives CASRPTGWPQETQYF.

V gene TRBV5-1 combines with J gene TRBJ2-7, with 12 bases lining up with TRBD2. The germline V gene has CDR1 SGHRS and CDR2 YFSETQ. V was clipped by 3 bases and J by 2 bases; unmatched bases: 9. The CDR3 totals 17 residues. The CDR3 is CASSYLSLAGGTYEQYF. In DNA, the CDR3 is TGCGCCAGCAGCTATTTATCTCTAGCGGGGGGGACCTACGAGCAGTACTTC.

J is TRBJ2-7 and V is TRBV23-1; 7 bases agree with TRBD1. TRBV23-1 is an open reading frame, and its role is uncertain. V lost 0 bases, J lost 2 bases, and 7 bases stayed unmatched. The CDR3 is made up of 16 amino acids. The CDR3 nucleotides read TGCGCCAGCAGTCAATCTATTATGGGACAGACCTACGAGCAGTACTTC. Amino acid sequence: CASSQSIMGQTYEQYF.

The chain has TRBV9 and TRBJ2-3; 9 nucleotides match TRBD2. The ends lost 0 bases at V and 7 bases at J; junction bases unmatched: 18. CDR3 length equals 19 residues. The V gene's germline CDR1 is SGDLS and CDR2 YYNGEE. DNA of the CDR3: TGTGCCAGCAGCGTAGCTCCGACTCTAGAGCGGGAGGACCTCAATACGCAGTATTTT. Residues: CASSVAPTLEREDLNTQYF.